The following is a TCR beta chain sequence with its context. Its antigen is not known. These data are taken from a study of cytomegalovirus exposure and HLA in healthy donors. On the study more broadly: From HLA-typed donors, an early data release held approximately 85 million unique TCRs.

Germline lookup yields CDR1 MNHNS and CDR2 SASEGT. There are 13 residues in the CDR3. J lost 6 bases, V lost 10 bases, and 7 bases had no gene match. Study-wide points: Later analysis identified a missense DCLRE1C variant that was linked to TCR beta V- and J-gene trimming.

Healthy donors of bone marrow made up the group. The PCR ran on 60 Vbeta and 13 Jbeta primers. Clones were read by immunoSEQ multiplex PCR, and TCRdb kept only the in-frame ones, dropping some. This sample has 150,000 to 200,000 clones, with roughly 79% found just once. The sequenced sample consisted of PBMCs. The sequence came from a man aged 18-30 years in good health and CMV-seropositive. J is TRBJ1-5 and V is TRBV6-1, with 9 positions matching TRBD1. DNA for the CDR3: TGTGCCAACGGACAGGGGAGGTCTCAGCCCCAGCATTTT. Its translation is CANGQGRSQPQHF.